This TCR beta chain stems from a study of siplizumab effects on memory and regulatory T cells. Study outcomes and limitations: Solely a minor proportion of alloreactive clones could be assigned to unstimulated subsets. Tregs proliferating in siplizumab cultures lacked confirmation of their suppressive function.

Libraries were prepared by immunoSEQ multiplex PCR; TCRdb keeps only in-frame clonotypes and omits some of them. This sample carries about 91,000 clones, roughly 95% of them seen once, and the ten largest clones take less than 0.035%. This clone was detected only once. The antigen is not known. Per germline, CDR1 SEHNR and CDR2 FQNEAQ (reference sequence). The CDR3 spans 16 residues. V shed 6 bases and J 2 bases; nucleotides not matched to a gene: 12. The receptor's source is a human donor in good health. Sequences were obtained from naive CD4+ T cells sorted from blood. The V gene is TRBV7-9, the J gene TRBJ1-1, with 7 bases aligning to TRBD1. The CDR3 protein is CASSQIPGQQNTEAFF. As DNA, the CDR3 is TGTGCCAGCAGTCAAATCCCGGGACAGCAAAACACTGAAGCTTTCTTT.